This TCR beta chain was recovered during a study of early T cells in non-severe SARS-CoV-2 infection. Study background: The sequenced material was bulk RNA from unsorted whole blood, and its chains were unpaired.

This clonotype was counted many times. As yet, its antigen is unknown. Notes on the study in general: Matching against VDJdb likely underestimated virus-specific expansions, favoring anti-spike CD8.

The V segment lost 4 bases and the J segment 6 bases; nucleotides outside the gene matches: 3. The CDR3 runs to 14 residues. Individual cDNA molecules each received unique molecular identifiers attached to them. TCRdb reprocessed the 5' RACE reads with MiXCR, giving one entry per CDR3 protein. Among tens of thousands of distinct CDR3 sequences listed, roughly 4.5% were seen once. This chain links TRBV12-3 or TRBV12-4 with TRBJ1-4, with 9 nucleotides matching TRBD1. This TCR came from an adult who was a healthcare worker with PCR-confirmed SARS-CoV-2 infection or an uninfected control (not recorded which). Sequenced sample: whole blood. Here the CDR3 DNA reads TGTGCCAGCAGTTCCGGGACAGGGTATGAAAAACTGTTTTTT. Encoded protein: CASSSGTGYEKLFF.